These 13 T cell receptor beta chains came from one sample sequenced in a study of CXCR3-negative and CXCR3-positive naive CD8 T cells (dated by TCRdb to the late 2010s). What the authors observed across the whole study: TRB CDR3s from CXCR3-positive naive cells showed higher hydrophobicity (lower Kidera factor 4), lower energy, and higher strength and volume indices than CXCR3-negative naive cells.

These receptors have no identified antigens. The sequencer was a NextSeq 550. The Human TCR Profiling Kit (MiLaboratory) was used to prepare UMI-labeled 5' RACE TRB cDNA libraries. TCRdb reprocessed the public reads and reports one entry per CDR3 protein sequence, without DNA. Per the sample table, the count is around 63,000 distinct CDR3 sequences. Jointly, the top ten make up around 4.9% of the sample. The sequencing sample was made of naive CXCR3+ CD8+ T cells from blood. What the cell subset or site label conveys for this sample: CD45RO-CCR7+CD27+CD95- naive CD8+ T cells expressing CXCR3 (TNR3+). These receptors all stem from a human donor in good health. Some clones in this sample may be carry-over from other donors' samples.

This rearrangement joins TRBV28 to TRBJ2-7; the D call from TCRdb, TRBD2, cannot be confirmed without DNA. The CDR3 extends over 16 amino acids. Per germline, CDR1 MDHEN and CDR2 SYDVKM. CDR3 region: CASSPGLAGVGYEQYF.

The chain carries TRBV7-9 and TRBJ2-7; TCRdb's D call of TRBD2 is untestable without DNA. Per germline, CDR1 SEHNR and CDR2 FQNEAQ (reference sequence). There are 13 residues in the CDR3. This chain's CDR3 is CASRPGLEYEQYF.

The CDR3 region is CASSYSRETSGRGSTPNEQFF. The chain recombines TRBV6-6 with TRBJ2-1; TCRdb gives TRBD2 as the D gene, but with no DNA this cannot be confirmed. This CDR3 is 21 amino acids long. Germline V gene lookup returns CDR1 MNHNY and CDR2 SVGAGI (reference sequence).

The J gene is TRBJ2-7, the V gene TRBV11-3; with no DNA, the TCRdb D assignment of TRBD1 cannot be verified. The length of the CDR3 is 13 residues. The germline CDR1 and CDR2 sequences are SGHNT and YENEEA. The CDR3 is CASSSGGGYEQYF.

V gene TRBV29-1 combines with J gene TRBJ1-1. Germline V CDR1 and CDR2: SQVTM, ANQGSEA. The CDR3 has 17 amino acids. CDR3 residues: CSVEDVQGQPMNTEAFF.

This chain's CDR3 is CASSDDISPGPTSSDTQYF. The chain couples TRBV2 to TRBJ2-3; TCRdb calls TRBD1, which cannot be checked without DNA. The CDR3 spans 19 residues. Germline V CDR1 and CDR2: SNHLY, FYNNEI.

V usage is TRBV4-2 and J usage is TRBJ2-3. This CDR3 spans 16 amino acids. Germline CDR1 and CDR2: LGHNA and YNFKEQ. CDR3 sequence reads: CASSQELGGGTDTQYF.

The V gene is TRBV5-6, the J gene TRBJ1-1. This CDR3 spans 12 amino acids. The germline CDR1 and CDR2 sequences are SGHDT and YYEEEE. The CDR3 region is CASSLITTEASF.

The V gene is TRBV20-1, the J gene TRBJ1-1; the TRBD1 assignment by TCRdb is unverifiable without DNA. Germline V gene lookup returns CDR1 DFQATT and CDR2 SNEGSKA (reference sequence). This CDR3 is built from 14 residues. CDR3 residues: CSALPLGGGPEAFF.

V gene TRBV29-1 combines with J gene TRBJ2-7; the TCRdb call, TRBD1, lacks DNA for checking. CDR1 and CDR2 from the germline V gene are SQVTM and ANQGSEA. The length of the CDR3 is 13 residues. The CDR3 sequence is CSVTGDVGYEQYF.

This chain connects TRBV6-6 to TRBJ1-1. CDR1 and CDR2 (germline): MNHNY, SVGAGI (reference sequence). There are 16 residues in the CDR3. The CDR3 loop reads CASSYSITGSPTEAFF.

This sequence joins TRBV29-1 and TRBJ1-2. Germline CDR1 is SQVTM and CDR2 is ANQGSEA. This CDR3 has 12 residues. CDR3 sequence reads: CSVGGNDYGYTF.

The chain is built from TRBV30 and TRBJ2-7; TCRdb gives TRBD1 as the D gene, but with no DNA this cannot be confirmed. There are 13 residues in the CDR3. Germline V gene sequence: CDR1 GTSNPN, CDR2 SVGIG (reference sequence). The CDR3: CAWSVSDSYEQYF.